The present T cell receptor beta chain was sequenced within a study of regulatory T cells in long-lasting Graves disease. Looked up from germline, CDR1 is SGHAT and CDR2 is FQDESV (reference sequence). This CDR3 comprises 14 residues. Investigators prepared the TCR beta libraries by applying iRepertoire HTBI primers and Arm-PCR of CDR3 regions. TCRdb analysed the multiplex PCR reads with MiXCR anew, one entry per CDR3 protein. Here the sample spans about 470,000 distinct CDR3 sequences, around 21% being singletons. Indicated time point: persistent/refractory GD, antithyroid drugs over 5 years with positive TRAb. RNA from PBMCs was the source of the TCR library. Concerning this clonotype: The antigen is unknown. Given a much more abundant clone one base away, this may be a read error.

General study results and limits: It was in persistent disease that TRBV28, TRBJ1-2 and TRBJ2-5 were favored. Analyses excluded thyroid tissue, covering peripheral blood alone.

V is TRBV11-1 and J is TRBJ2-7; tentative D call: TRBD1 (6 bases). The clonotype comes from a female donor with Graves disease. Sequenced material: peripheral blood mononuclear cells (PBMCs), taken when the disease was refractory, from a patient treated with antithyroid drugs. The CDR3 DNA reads TGTGCCGGCAGCGTTCGACAGGAGGACTACGAGCAGTACTTC. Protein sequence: CAGSVRQEDYEQYF.